This T cell receptor beta chain was sequenced for a study of beta chain features in type 1 diabetes. The ends lost 4 bases at V and 4 bases at J; junction bases unmatched: 15. CDR1 is SGDLS and CDR2 is YYNGEE in the germline V gene. The CDR3 covers 18 residues. Expressed TCRB transcripts got sequenced, as all isolated RNA was reverse transcribed. TCRdb keeps only in-frame clones here, not all; method: immunoSEQ multiplex PCR. There are some 400,000 clones in the sample; roughly 16% occur only once, and approximately 0.019% lies in the top ten. This chain connects TRBV9 to TRBJ1-3, with TRBD1 matching 9 bases. Input material: naive CD4+ T cells from blood. The sequence came from a woman aged 18-29 years in good health. CDR3 sequence: CASSRRIGRTGDGNTIYF. The CDR3 DNA sequence: TGTGCCAGCAGCCGACGCATCGGCCGGACAGGGGACGGAAACACCATATATTTT.